This T cell receptor beta chain was observed in a study of CXCR3-negative and CXCR3-positive naive CD8 T cells. Definition of naive CD8+ T cells rested on a CD45RO-CCR7+CD27+CD95- profile. The study made its TRB cDNA libraries by 5' RACE, adding UMI labels. TCRdb re-called the 5' RACE reads and gives one entry per CDR3 protein, without DNA. The sample has roughly 89,000 distinct CDR3 sequences, and its top ten clones hold roughly 1.1%. On this clonotype: The antigen remains unidentified.

Study conclusions and caveats: Memory, not naive, CXCR3-negative and CXCR3-positive cells differed in TRBV-TRBJ usage.

There are 14 residues in the CDR3. Germline-derived CDR1 and CDR2 are SGHVS and FQNEAQ. The receptor's source is a human donor in good health. Some clones in this sample may be carry-over from other donors' samples. Sequenced: naive CXCR3- CD8+ T cells from blood. Noted subset: CD45RO-CCR7+CD27+CD95- naive CD8+ T cells lacking CXCR3 (TNR3-). This chain connects TRBV7-8 to TRBJ1-1; TCRdb proposes TRBD1, but this gene call is untestable without DNA. The CDR3 region is CASNPTGGNTEAFF.